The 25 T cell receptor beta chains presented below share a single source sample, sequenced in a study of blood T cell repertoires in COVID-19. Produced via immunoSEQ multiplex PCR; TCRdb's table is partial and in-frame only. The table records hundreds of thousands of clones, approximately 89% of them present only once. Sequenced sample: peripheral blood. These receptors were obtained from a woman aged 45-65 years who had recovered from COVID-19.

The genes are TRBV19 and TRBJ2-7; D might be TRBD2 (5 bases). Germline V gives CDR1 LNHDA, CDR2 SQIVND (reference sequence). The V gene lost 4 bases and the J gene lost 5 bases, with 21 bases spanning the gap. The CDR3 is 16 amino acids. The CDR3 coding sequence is TGTGCCAGTAGTAGCATAGACGGGAAGGGTTCCCACGAGCAGTACTTC. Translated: CASSSIDGKGSHEQYF.

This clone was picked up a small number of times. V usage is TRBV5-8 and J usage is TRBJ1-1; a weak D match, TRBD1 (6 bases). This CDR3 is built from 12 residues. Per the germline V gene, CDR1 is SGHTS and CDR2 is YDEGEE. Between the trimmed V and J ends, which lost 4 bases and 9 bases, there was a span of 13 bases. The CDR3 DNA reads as TGTGCCAGCAGCCCCTGGGACAATCAAGCTTTCTTT. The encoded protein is CASSPWDNQAFF.

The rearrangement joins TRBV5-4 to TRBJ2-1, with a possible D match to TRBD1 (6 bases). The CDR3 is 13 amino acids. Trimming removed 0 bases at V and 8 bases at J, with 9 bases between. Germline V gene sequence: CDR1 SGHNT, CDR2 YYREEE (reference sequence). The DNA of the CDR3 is TGTGCCAGCAGCTTGGCAGGGGTGGATGAGCAGTTCTTC. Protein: CASSLAGVDEQFF.

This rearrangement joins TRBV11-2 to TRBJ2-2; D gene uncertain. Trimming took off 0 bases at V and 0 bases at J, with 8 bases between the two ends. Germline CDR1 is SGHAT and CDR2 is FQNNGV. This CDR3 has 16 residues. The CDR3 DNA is TGTGCCAGCAGCTTAGATCCCCCTACGAACACCGGGGAGCTGTTTTTT. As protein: CASSLDPPTNTGELFF.

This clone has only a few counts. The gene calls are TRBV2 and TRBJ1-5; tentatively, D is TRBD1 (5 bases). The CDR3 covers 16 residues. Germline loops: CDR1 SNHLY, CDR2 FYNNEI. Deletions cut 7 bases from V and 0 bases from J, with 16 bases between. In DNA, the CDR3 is TGTGCCAGCACGACAGAATATCTTTATAGCAATCAGCCCCAGCATTTT. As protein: CASTTEYLYSNQPQHF.

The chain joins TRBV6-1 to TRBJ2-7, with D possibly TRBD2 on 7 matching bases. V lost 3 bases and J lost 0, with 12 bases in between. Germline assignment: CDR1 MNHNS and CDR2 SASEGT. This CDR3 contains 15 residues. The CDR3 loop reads CASSDGGASSYEQYF. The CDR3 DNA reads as TGTGCCAGCAGTGATGGGGGGGCAAGCTCCTACGAGCAGTACTTC.

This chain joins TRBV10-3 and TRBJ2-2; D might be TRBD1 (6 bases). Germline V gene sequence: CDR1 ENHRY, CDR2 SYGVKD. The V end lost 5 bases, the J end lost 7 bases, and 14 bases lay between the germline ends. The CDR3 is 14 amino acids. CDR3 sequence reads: CAISISTGLGELFF. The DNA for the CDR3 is TGTGCCATCAGTATCTCTACAGGGCTCGGGGAGCTGTTTTTT.

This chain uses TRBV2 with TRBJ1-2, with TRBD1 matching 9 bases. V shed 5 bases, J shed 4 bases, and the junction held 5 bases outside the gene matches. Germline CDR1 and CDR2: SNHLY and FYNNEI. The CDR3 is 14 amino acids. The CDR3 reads CASSPRQGGYGYTF. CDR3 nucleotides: TGTGCCAGCAGTCCCAGACAGGGGGGCTATGGCTACACCTTC.

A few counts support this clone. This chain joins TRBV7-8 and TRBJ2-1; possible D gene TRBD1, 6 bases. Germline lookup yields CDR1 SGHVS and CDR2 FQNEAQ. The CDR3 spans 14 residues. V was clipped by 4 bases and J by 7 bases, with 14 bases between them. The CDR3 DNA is TGTGCCAGCAGCTCGGACCCTAGGGGGAATGAGCAGTTCTTC. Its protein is CASSSDPRGNEQFF. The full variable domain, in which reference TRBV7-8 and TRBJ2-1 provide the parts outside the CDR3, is GAGVSQSPRYKVAKRGQDVALRCDPISGHVSLFWYQQALGQGPEFLTYFQNEAQLDKSGLPSDRFFAERPEGSVSTLKIQRTQQEDSAVYLCASSSDPRGNEQFFGPGTRLTVL.

CDR3 sequence (DNA): TGTGCCAGCAGCCAGGGCAGGGGCGGTTTGAGCTACACCTTC. It yields the protein CASSQGRGGLSYTF. This chain connects TRBV3-1 (or the pseudogene TRBV3-2) to TRBJ1-2; TRBD1 is a possible D gene (6 bases). The V end lost 3 bases, the J end lost 9 bases, and 17 bases lay between the germline ends. Per the germline V gene, CDR1 is LGHDT and CDR2 is YNNKEL (reference sequence). This CDR3 has 14 residues.

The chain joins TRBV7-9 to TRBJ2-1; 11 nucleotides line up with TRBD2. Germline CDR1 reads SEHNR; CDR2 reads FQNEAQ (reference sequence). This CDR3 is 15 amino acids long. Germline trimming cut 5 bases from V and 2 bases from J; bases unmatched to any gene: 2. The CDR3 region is CASSLSGGAYNEQFF. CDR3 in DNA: TGTGCCAGCAGCCTTAGCGGGGGGGCCTACAATGAGCAGTTCTTC.

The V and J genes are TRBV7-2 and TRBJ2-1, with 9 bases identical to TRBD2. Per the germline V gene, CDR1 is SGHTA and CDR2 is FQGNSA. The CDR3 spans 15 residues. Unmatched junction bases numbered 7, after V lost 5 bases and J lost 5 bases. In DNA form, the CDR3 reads TGTGCCAGCAGCCAAAGTCTAGCGGGGAACAATGAGCAGTTCTTC. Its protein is CASSQSLAGNNEQFF.

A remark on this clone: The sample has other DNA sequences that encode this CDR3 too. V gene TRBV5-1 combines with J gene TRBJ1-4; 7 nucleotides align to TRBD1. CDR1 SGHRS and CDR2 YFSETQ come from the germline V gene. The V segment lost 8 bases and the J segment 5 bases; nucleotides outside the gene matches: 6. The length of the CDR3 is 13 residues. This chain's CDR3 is CASSRDRNEKLFF. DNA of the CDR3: TGCGCCAGTTCTCGGGACAGAAATGAAAAACTGTTTTTT.

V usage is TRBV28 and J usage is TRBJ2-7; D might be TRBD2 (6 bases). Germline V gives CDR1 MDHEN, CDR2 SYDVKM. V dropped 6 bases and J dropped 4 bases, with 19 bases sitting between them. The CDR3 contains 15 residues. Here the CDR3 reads CASRPGGGGRYEQYF. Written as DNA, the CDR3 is TGTGCCAGCAGACCGGGTGGGGGAGGTCGATACGAGCAGTACTTC.

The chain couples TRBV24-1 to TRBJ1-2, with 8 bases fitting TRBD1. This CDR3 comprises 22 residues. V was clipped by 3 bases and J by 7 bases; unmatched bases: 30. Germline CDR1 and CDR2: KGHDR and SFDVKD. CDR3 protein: CATSDTHFSGTVGGQGSGGYTF. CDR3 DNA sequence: TGTGCCACCAGTGATACCCATTTTTCGGGGACTGTTGGAGGACAGGGAAGCGGTGGCTACACCTTC.

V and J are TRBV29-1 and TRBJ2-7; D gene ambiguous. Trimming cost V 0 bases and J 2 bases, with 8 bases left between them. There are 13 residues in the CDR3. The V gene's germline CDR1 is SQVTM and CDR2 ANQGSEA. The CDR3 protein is CSVEDRNTYEQYF. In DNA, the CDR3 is TGCAGCGTTGAAGACCGAAACACCTACGAGCAGTACTTC.

This CDR3 reads CASRRGSPYGYTF. In nucleotides, the CDR3 is TGTGCCAGCAGACGGGGGTCGCCATATGGCTACACCTTC. The chain uses TRBV28 and TRBJ1-2; the D gene is possibly TRBD1 (5 bases). The length of the CDR3 is 13 residues. Between the trimmed V and J ends, which lost 6 bases and 5 bases, there was a span of 13 bases. The germline gives CDR1 MDHEN, CDR2 SYDVKM.

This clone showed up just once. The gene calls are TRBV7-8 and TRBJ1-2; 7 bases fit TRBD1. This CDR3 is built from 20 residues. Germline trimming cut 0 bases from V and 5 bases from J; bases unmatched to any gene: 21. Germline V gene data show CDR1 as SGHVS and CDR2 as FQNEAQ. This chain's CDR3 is CASSLARDRISPSHGYGYTF. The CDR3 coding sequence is TGTGCCAGCAGCTTAGCCCGGGACAGAATTTCCCCAAGTCATGGGTATGGCTACACCTTC. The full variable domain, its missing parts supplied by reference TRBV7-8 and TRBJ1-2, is GAGVSQSPRYKVAKRGQDVALRCDPISGHVSLFWYQQALGQGPEFLTYFQNEAQLDKSGLPSDRFFAERPEGSVSTLKIQRTQQEDSAVYLCASSLARDRISPSHGYGYTFGSGTRLTVV.

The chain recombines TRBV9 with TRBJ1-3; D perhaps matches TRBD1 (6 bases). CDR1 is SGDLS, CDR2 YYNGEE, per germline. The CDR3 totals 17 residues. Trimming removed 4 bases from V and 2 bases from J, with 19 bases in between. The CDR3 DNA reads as TGTGCCAGCAGCCAATCGACGACCGGGACAACTGGAAACACCATATATTTT. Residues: CASSQSTTGTTGNTIYF.

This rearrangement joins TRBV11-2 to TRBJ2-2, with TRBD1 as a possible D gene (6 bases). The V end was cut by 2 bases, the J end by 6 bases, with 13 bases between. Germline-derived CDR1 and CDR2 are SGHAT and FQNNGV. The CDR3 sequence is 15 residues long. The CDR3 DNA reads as TGTGCCAGCAGCTTACAGACAAGGGGGTCCGGGGAGCTGTTTTTT. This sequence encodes CASSLQTRGSGELFF.

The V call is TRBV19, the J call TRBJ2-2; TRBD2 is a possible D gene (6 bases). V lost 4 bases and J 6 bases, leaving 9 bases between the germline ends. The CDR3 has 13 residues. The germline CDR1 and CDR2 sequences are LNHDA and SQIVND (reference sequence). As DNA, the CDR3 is TGTGCCAGTAGTACAGGACTATCCGGGGAGCTGTTTTTT. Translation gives CASSTGLSGELFF.

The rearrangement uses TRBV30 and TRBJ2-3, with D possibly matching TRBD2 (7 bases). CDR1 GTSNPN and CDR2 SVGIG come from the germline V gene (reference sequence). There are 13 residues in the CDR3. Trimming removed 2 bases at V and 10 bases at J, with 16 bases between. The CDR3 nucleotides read TGTGCCTGGAGTCCTAGGGGGGCGGGGGCGCAGTATTTT. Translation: CAWSPRGAGAQYF.

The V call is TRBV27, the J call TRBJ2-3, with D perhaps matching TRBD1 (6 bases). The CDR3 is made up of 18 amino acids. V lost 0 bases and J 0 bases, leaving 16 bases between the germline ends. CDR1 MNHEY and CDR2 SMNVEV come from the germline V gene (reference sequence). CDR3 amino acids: CASSLSSGTSASTDTQYF. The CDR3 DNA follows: TGTGCCAGCAGTTTATCTTCGGGGACATCCGCTAGCACAGATACGCAGTATTTT.

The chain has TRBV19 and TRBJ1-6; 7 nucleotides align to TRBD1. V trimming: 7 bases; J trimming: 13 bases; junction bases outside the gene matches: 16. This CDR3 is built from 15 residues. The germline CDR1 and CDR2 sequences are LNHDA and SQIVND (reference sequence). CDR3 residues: CASKNRDSGFSPLHF. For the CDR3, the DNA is TGTGCCAGTAAAAACCGGGACAGCGGGTTTTCGCCCCTCCACTTT.

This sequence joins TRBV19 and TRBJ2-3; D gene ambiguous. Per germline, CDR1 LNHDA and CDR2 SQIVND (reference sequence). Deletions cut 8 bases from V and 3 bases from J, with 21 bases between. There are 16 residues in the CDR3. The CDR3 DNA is TGTGCCAGTTCCCCGAATGGTCCGACATTTACAGATACGCAGTATTTT. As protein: CASSPNGPTFTDTQYF.